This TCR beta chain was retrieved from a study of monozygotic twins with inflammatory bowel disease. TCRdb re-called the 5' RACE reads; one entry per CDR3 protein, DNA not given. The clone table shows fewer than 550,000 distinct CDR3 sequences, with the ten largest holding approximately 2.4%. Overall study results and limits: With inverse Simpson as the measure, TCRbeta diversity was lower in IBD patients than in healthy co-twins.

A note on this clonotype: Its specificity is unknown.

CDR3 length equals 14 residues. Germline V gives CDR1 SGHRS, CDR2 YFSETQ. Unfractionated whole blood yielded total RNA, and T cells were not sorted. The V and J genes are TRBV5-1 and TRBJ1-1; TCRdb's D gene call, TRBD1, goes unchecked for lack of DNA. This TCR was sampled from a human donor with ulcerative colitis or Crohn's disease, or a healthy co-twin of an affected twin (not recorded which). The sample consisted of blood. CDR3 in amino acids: CASSSGQGGTEAFF.